Presented here are 5 T cell receptor beta chains from one specimen sequenced in a study of T cells after yellow fever vaccination. TCRdb reprocessed the 5' RACE reads via MiXCR and lists one record per CDR3 protein. The sample shows some 350,000 distinct CDR3 sequences, 9.5% to 13% of them seen only once. Source: PBMCs, taken on the day of the first yellow fever vaccination. The receptors stem from a man between 18 and 29 years old who received the YFV17D yellow fever vaccine.

Only a few counts were recorded for this clonotype. The genes are TRBV4-1 and TRBJ1-3, with no clear D. The V end was cut by 4 bases, the J end by 2 bases, with 15 bases between. This CDR3 contains 16 residues. Germline V lookup: CDR1 MGHRA, CDR2 YSYEKL. The DNA of the CDR3 is TGCGCCAGCAGCCTAACCCCCGGCGTGACTGGAAACACCATATATTTT. It encodes CASSLTPGVTGNTIYF.

This clonotype has more than one count but fewer than ten. The chain has TRBV30 and TRBJ2-1; 12 nucleotides agree with TRBD2. The CDR3 is 14 amino acids. From germline, CDR1 is GTSNPN and CDR2 SVGIG (reference sequence). V lost 5 bases and J lost 6; bases outside the gene matches: 5. The CDR3, as DNA: TGTGCCTGGTCTAGCGGGGGGGCCATCAATGAGCAGTTCTTC. Translated, it gives CAWSSGGAINEQFF.

The chain recombines TRBV6-5 with TRBJ1-5; D unresolved. The CDR3 is made up of 15 amino acids. Trimming removed 2 bases at V and 1 base at J, with 9 bases between. The germline gives CDR1 MNHEY, CDR2 SVGAGI. CDR3 sequence reads: CASSYGFTSNQPQHF. The DNA of the CDR3 is TGTGCCAGCAGTTACGGGTTTACAAGCAATCAGCCCCAGCATTTT.

This clonotype occurred many times. The chain uses TRBV19 and TRBJ2-3, with D possibly TRBD2 on 7 matching bases. This CDR3 comprises 16 residues. Trimming cost V 1 base and J 3 bases, with 14 bases left between them. Germline CDR1 LNHDA, CDR2 SQIVND (reference sequence). The CDR3 sequence is CASSIVAGARTDTQYF. The CDR3 region has the DNA TGTGCCAGTAGTATAGTGGCGGGGGCGAGAACAGATACGCAGTATTTT.

Ten or more counts support this clonotype. The V gene is TRBV28, the J gene TRBJ2-3, with D perhaps TRBD2 (6 bases). The CDR3 length is 12 residues. Germline CDR1 MDHEN, CDR2 SYDVKM. Trimming shortened V by 3 bases and J by 8 bases, and 9 bases separated the two germline ends. CDR3 region: CASSLGGPTQYF. The CDR3 DNA sequence: TGTGCCAGCAGTTTGGGGGGTCCTACGCAGTATTTT.